This T cell receptor (beta chain) originates from a study of CD8+ T cells in alopecia areata. This clone was observed a few times. Its matching antigen is unknown. Study-level results: Sequenced scalp T cells also include alphabeta T cells resident in normal skin.

Specimens obtained from alopecia areata patients comprised lesional scalp punch biopsies and peripheral blood. In germline, CDR1 is GTSNPN, CDR2 SVGIG (reference sequence). The CDR3 runs to 13 residues. V lost 4 bases to trimming and J lost 7 bases, with 13 bases between them. RNA was extracted and reverse transcribed into cDNA as the sequencing template. Data came from immunoSEQ multiplex PCR; TCRdb stores just in-frame clones and leaves some out. The data contain 95,000 to 150,000 clones, around 50% of them singletons. This receptor was obtained from a human donor with alopecia areata. V is TRBV30 and J is TRBJ2-2; D uncertain. Sequenced material: NKG2D-low CD8+ T cells sorted from blood. CDR3 in amino acids: CAWTPFEDGELFF. The CDR3 DNA is TGTGCCTGGACCCCCTTTGAAGACGGGGAGCTGTTTTTT.